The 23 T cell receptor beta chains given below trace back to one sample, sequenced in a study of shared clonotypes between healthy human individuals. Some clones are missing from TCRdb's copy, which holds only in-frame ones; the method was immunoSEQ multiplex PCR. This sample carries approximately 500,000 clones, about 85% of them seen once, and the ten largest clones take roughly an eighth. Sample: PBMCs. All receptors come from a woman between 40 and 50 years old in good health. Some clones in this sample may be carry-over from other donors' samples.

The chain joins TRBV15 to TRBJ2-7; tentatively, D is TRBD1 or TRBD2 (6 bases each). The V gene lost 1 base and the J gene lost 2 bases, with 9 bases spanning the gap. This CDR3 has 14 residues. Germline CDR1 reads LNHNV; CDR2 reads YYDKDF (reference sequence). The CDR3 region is CATSRVGGPYEQYF. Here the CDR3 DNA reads TGTGCCACCAGCAGAGTCGGGGGCCCCTACGAGCAGTACTTC.

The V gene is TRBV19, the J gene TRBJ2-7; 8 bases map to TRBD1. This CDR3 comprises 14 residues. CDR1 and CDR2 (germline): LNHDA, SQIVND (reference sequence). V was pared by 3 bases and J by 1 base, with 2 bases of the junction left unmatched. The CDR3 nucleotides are TGTGCCAGTAGTATCAGACAGGGGTCCTACGAGCAGTACTTC. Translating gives CASSIRQGSYEQYF.

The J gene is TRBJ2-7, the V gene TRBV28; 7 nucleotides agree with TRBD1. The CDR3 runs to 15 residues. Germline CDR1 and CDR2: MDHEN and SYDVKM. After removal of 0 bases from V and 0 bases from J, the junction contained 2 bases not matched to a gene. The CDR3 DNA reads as TGTGCCAGCAGTTTATGGGGACAGAGCTCCTACGAGCAGTACTTC. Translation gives CASSLWGQSSYEQYF.

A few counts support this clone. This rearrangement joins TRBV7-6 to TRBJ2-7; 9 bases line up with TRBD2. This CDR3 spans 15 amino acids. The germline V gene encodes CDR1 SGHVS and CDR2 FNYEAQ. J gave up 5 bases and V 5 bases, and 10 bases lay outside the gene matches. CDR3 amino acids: CASSPRGLAGNEQYF. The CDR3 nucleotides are TGTGCCAGCAGCCCCCGTGGTCTAGCGGGAAACGAGCAGTACTTC.

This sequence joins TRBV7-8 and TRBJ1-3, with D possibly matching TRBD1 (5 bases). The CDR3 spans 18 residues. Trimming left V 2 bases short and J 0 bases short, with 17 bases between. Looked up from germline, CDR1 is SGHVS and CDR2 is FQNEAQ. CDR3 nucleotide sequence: TGTGCCAGCAGCTTATTGACAGCCCCTACTAGCTCTGGAAACACCATATATTTT. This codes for CASSLLTAPTSSGNTIYF.

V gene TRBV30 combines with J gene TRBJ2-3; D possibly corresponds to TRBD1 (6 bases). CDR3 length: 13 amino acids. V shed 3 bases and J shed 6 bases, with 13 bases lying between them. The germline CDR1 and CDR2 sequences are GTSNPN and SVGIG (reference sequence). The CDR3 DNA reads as TGTGCCTGGAGGGGGCTAGGGGGTGATACGCAGTATTTT. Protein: CAWRGLGGDTQYF.

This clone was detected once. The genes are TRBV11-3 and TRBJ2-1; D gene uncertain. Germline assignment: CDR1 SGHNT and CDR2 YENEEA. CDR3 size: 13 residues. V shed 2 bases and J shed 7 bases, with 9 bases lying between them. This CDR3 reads CASSLSTANEQFF. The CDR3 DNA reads TGTGCCAGCAGCTTAAGCACAGCTAATGAGCAGTTCTTC.

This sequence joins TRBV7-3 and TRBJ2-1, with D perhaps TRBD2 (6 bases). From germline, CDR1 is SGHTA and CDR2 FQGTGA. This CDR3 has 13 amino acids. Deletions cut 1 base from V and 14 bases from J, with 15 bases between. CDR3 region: CASSLMNGREEFF. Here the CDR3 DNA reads TGTGCCAGCAGCTTAATGAATGGGCGGGAAGAGTTCTTC.

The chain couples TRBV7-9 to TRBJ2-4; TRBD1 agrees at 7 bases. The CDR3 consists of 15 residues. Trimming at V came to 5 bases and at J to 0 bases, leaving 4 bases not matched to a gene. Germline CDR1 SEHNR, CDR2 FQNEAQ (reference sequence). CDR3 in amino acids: CASSADREAKNIQYF. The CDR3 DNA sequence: TGTGCCAGCAGCGCCGACAGGGAAGCCAAAAACATTCAGTACTTC. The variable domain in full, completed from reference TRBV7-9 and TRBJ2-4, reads DTGVSQNPRHKITKRGQNVTFRCDPISEHNRLYWYRQTLGQGPEFLTYFQNEAQLEKSRLLSDRFSAERPKGSFSTLEIQRTEQGDSAMYLCASSADREAKNIQYFGAGTRLSVL.

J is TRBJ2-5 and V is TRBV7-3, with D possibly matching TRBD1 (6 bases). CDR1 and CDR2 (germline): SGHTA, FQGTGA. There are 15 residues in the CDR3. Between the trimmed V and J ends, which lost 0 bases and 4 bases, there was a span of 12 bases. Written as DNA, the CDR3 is TGTGCCAGCAGCTTAACGGCCAGAGGGGGAGAGACCCAGTACTTC. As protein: CASSLTARGGETQYF.

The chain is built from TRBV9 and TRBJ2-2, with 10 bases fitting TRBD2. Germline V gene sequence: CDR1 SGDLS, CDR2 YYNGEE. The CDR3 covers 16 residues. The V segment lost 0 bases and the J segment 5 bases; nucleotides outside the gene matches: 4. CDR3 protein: CASSVGLAGVTGELFF. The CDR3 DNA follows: TGTGCCAGCAGCGTAGGGCTAGCGGGAGTTACCGGGGAGCTGTTTTTT. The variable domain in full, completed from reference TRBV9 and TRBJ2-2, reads DSGVTQTPKHLITATGQRVTLRCSPRSGDLSVYWYQQSLDQGLQFLIQYYNGEERAKGNILERFSAQQFPDLHSELNLSSLELGDSALYFCASSVGLAGVTGELFFGEGSRLTVL.

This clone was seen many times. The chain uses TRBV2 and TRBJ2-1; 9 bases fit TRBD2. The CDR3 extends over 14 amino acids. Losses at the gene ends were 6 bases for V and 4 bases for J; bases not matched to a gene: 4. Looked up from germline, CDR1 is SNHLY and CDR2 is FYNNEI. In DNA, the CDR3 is TGTGCCAGCAGGTCTAGCGGGATGTACAATGAGCAGTTCTTC. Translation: CASRSSGMYNEQFF.

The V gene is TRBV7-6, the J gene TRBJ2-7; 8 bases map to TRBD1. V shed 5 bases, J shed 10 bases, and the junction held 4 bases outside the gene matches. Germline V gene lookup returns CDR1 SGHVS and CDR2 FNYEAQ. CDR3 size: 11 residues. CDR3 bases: TGTGCCAGCAGCAAGACAGGGGAACAGTACTTC. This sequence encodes CASSKTGEQYF. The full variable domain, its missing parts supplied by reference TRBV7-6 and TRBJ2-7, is GAGVSQSPRYKVTKRGQDVALRCDPISGHVSLYWYRQALGQGPEFLTYFNYEAQQDKSGLPNDRFSAERPEGSISTLTIQRTEQRDSAMYRCASSKTGEQYFGPGTRLTVT.

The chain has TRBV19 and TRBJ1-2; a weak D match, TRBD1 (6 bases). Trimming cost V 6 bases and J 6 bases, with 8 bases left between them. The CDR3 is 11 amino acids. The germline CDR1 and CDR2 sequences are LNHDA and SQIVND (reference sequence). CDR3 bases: TGTGCCAGTAGATCAGGGGATGGCTACACCTTC. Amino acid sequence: CASRSGDGYTF.

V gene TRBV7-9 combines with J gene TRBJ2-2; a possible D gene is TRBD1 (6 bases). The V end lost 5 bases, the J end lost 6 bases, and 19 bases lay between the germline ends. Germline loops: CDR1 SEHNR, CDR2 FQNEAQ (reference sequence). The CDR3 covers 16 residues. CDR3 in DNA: TGTGCCAGCAGCCCCCCTGGGGGCCGTAATTCCGGGGAGCTGTTTTTT. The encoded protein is CASSPPGGRNSGELFF.

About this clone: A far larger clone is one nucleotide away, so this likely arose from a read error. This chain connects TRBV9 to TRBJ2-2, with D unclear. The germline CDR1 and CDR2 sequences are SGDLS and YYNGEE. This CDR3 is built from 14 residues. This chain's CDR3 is CASSVELNTWELFF. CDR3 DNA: TGTGCCAGCAGCGTAGAACTAAACACCTGGGAGCTGTTTTTT.

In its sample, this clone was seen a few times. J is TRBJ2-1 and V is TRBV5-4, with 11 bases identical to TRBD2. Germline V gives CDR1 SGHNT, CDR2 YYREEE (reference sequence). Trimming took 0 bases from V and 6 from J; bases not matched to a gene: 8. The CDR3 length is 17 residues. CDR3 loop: CASSLGTGTSGVNEQFF. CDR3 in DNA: TGTGCCAGCAGCTTGGGGACCGGGACTAGCGGCGTCAATGAGCAGTTCTTC.

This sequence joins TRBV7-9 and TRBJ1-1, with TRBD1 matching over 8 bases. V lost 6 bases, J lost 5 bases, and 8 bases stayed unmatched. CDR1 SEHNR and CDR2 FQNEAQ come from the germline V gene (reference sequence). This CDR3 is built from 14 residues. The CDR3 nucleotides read TGTGCCAGCAGACTTCAGGGGGCGCTTACTGAAGCTTTCTTT. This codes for CASRLQGALTEAFF.

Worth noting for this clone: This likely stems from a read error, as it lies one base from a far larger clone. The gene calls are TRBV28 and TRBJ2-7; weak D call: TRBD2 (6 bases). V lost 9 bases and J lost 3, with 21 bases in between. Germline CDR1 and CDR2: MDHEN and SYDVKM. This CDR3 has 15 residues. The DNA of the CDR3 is TGTGCCAGAAGGCCATCTAGCGATAGGGGCTACGAGCAGTACTTC. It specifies CARRPSSDRGYEQYF. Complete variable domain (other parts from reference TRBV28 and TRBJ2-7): DVKVTQSSRYLVKRTGEKVFLECVQDMDHENMFWYRQDPGLGLRLIYFSYDVKMKEKGDIPEGYSVSREKKERFSLILESASTNQTSMYLCARRPSSDRGYEQYFGPGTRLTVT.

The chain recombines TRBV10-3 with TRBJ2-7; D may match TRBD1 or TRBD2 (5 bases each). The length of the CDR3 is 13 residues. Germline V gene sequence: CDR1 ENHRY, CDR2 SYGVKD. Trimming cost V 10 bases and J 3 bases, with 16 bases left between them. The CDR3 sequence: CATQPAGSYEQYF. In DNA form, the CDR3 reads TGTGCCACACAGCCCGCAGGGAGCTACGAGCAGTACTTC.

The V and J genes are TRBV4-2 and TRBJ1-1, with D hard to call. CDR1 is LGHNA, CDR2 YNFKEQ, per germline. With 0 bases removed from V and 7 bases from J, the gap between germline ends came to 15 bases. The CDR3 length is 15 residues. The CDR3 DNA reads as TGTGCCAGCAGCCAAGATTCGACTCTACAAGGTGAAGCTTTCTTT. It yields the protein CASSQDSTLQGEAFF.

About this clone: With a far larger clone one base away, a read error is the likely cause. The CDR3 spells CASSQVTSGMKEQYF. As DNA, the CDR3 is TGTGCCAGCAGCCAAGTGACTAGCGGGATGAAAGAGCAGTACTTC. The genes are TRBV5-4 and TRBJ2-7; 11 bases are shared with TRBD2. This CDR3 is built from 15 residues. V lost 4 bases to trimming and J lost 7 bases; unmatched junction nucleotides: 10. Germline V gene sequence: CDR1 SGHNT, CDR2 YYREEE (reference sequence).

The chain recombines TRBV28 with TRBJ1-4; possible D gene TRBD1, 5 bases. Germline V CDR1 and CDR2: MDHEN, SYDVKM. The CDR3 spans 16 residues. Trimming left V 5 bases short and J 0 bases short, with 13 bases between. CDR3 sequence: CASSPSGTATNEKLFF. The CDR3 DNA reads TGTGCCAGCAGTCCTTCGGGGACTGCAACTAATGAAAAACTGTTTTTT. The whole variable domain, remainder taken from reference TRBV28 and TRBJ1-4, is DVKVTQSSRYLVKRTGEKVFLECVQDMDHENMFWYRQDPGLGLRLIYFSYDVKMKEKGDIPEGYSVSREKKERFSLILESASTNQTSMYLCASSPSGTATNEKLFFGSGTQLSVL.